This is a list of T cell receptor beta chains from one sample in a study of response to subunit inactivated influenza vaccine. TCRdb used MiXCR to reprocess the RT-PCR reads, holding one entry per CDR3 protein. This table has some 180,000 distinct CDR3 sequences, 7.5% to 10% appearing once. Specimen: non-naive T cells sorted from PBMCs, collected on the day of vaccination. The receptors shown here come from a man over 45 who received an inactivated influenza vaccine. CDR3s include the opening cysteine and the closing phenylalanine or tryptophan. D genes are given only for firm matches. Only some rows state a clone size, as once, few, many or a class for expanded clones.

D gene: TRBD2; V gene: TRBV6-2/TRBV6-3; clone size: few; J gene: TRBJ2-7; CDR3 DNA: TGCGCTAGCGGGAACTCCTACGAGCAGTACTTC; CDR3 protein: CASGNSYEQYF
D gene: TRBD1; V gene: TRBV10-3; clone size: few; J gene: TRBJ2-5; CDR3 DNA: TGTGCCATCAGTGAATCCAGGGGGTACCAAGAGACCCAGTACTTC; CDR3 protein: CAISESRGYQETQYF
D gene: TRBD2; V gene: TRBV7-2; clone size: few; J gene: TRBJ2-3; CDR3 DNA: TGTGCCAGCAGCTTAGTCGCTAGCGGGCAGAGCACAGATACGCAGTATTTT; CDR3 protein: CASSLVASGQSTDTQYF
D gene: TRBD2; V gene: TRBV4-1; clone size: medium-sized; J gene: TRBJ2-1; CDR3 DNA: TGCGCCAGCAGCCAAGGCCTCCAGTTGACGGGGGGACTTCGGGATGAGCAGTTCTTC; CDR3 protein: CASSQGLQLTGGLRDEQFF
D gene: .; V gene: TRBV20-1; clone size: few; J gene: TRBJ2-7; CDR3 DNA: TGCAGTGCTAGTGGGGGGATCTCCTACGAGCAGTACTTC; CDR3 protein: CSASGGISYEQYF
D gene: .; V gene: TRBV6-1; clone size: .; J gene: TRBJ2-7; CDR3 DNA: TGTGCCACCCTGCTGATCCGGTCCTCCTACGAGCAGTACTTC; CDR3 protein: CATLLIRSSYEQYF
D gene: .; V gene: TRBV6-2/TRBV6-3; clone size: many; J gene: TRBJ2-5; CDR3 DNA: TGTGCCAGCAGTTACGCCGGGACACTCCAAGAGACCCAGTACTTC; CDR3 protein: CASSYAGTLQETQYF
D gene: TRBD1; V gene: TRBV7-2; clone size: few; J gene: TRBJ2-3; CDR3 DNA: TGTGCCAGCAGCTCGACAGGGAGTAGGCAGTATTTT; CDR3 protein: CASSSTGSRQYF
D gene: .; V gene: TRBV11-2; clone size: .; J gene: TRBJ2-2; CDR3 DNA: TGTGCCAGCAGCGCCGGGACGGTCGGGGAGCTGTTTTTT; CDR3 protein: CASSAGTVGELFF
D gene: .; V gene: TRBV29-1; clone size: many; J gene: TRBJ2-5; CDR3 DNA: TGCAGCGTTGAGTCACAGCGGCAAGAGACCCAGTACTTC; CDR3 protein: CSVESQRQETQYF
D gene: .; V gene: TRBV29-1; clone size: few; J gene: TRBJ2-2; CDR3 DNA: TGCAGCGTAGAGCTAATGGGTAGACCCACCGGGGAGCTGTTTTTT; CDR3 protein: CSVELMGRPTGELFF
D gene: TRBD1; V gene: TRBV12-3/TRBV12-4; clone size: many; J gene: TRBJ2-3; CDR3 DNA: TGTGCCTCAAGGGGGGACAGGGGGTTGAGTACGCAGTATTTT; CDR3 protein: CASRGDRGLSTQYF
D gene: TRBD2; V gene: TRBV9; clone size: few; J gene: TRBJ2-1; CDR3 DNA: TGTGCCAGCAGCGTAGGGCCTACGGGAGGCAGGTACAATGAGCAGTTCTTC; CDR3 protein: CASSVGPTGGRYNEQFF
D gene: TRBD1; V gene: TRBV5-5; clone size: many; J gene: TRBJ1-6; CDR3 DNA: TGTGCCAGCAGCTTGTATCTTGGGACAGGGAGAGAACCCCTCCACTTT; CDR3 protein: CASSLYLGTGREPLHF
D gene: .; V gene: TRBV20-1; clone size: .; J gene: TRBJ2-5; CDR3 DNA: TGCAGTGCCGGCTTACTTAGGGGCCAAGAGACCCAGTACTTC; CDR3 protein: CSAGLLRGQETQYF
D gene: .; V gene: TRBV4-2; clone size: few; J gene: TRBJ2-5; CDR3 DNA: TGTGCCAGCAGCCAAGATAAAGGGATGGAGACCCAGTACTTC; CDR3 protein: CASSQDKGMETQYF
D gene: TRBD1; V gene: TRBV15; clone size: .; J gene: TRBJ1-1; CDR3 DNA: TGTGCCACCAGCACCAACAGGGGGCTGAACACTGAAGCTTTCTTT; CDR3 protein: CATSTNRGLNTEAFF
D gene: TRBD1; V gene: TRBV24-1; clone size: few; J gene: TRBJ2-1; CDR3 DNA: TGTGCCACCAGTGCCCTGGGACAGGGGGCGGACAATGAGCAGTTCTTC; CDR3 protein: CATSALGQGADNEQFF